This TCR beta chain was profiled in a study of CD8+ T cells in alopecia areata. Trimming left V 2 bases short and J 2 bases short, with 9 bases between. This CDR3 comprises 14 residues. Germline V gives CDR1 SGHTA, CDR2 FQGNSA. It was cDNA, reverse transcribed from extracted RNA, that served as the sequencing template. Profiled with immunoSEQ multiplex PCR; TCRdb holds only in-frame clones, not every one. The profile covers under 40,000 clones, with 45% to 70% appearing a single time and 1.8% taken by the ten largest. The authors sorted CD4+ cells into CD25+CD127- cells for roughly five patients. Specimen: CD4+ Tregs sorted from blood. This clonotype originated in a human donor with alopecia areata. The V call is TRBV7-2, the J call TRBJ1-2, with unresolved D. CDR3 coding DNA: TGTGCCAGCAGCTTATCCCGGCAGAACTATGGCTACACCTTC. This sequence encodes CASSLSRQNYGYTF.